This T cell receptor beta chain was sequenced during a study of regulatory T cells in long-lasting Graves disease. Time point in this sample: newly diagnosed GD, antithyroid drugs for less than 3 months. From PBMCs, RNA was extracted and then used to make the TCR library. The length of the CDR3 is 16 residues. The germline gives CDR1 SQVTM, CDR2 ANQGSEA. Trimming took 4 bases from V and 2 from J, leaving 18 bases between them. Only a few counts were recorded for this clonotype. Construction of TCR beta libraries relied on iRepertoire HTBI primers and on Arm-PCR targeting CDR3 regions. TCRdb itself ran the multiplex PCR reads through MiXCR, one entry per CDR3 protein. The table has roughly 500,000 distinct CDR3 sequences, roughly 14% seen once. These data are also associated with another study on T cells in Graves' hyperthyroidism and ophthalmopathy.

Sample: peripheral blood mononuclear cells (PBMCs), taken at new diagnosis, from a patient treated with antithyroid drugs. The receptor was isolated from a man aged 25 to 40 with Graves disease. The chain is built from TRBV29-1 and TRBJ2-1; TRBD2 is a possible D gene (5 bases). CDR3 residues: CSVGGILTSTYNEQFF. The CDR3 nucleotides are TGCAGCGTTGGAGGGATCTTGACTTCTACCTACAATGAGCAGTTCTTC.